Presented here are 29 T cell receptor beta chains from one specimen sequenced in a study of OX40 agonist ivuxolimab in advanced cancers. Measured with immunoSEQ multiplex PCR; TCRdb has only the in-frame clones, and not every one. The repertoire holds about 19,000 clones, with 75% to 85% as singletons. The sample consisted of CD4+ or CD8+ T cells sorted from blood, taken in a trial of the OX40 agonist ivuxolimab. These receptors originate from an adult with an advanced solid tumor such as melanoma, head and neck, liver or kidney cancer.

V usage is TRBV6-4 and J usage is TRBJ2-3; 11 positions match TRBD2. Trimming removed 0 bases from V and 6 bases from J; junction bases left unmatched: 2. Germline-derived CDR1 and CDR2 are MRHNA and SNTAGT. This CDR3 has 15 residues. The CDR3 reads CASSDSSGGVDTQYF. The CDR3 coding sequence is TGTGCCAGCAGTGACTCTAGCGGGGGGGTGGATACGCAGTATTTT.

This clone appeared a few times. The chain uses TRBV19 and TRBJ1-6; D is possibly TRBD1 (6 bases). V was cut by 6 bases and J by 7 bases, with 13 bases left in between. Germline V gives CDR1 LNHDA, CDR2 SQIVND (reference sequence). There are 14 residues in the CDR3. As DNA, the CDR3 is TGTGCCAGTAGATGGGGGGGCGGGAATTCACCCCTCCACTTT. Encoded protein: CASRWGGGNSPLHF.

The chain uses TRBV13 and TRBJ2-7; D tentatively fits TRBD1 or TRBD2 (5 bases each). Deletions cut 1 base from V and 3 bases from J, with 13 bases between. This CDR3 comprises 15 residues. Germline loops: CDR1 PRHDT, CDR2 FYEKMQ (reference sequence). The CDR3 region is CASSLDGDPRYEQYF. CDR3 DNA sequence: TGTGCCAGCAGCTTAGACGGGGACCCGCGCTACGAGCAGTACTTC.

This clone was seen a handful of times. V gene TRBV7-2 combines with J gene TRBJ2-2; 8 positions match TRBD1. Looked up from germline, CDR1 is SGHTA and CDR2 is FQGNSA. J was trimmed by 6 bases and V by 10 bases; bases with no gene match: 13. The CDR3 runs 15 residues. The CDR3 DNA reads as TGTGCCAACGACGAGCTTAGGACAGGGCCCGGGGAGCTGTTTTTT. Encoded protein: CANDELRTGPGELFF.

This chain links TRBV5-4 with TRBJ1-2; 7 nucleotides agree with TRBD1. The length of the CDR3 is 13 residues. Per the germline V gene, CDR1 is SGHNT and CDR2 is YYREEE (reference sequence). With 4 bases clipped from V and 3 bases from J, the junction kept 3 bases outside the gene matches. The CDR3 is CASSPQGYYGYTF. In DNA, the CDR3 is TGTGCCAGCAGCCCACAGGGGTACTATGGCTACACCTTC.

CDR3 in amino acids: CASSPDSYNQPQHF. The CDR3 region has the DNA TGTGCCAGCAGCCCCGACAGCTACAATCAGCCCCAGCATTTT. V gene TRBV9 combines with J gene TRBJ1-5; the D gene is possibly TRBD1 (5 bases). V gave up 4 bases and J gave up 3 bases, with 11 bases separating them. The germline V gene has CDR1 SGDLS and CDR2 YYNGEE. The CDR3 loop spans 14 amino acids.

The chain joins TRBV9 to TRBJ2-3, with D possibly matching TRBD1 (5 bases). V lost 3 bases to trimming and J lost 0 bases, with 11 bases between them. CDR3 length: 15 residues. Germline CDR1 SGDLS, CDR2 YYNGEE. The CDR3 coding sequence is TGTGCCAGCAGCGGAGACAGCTCTAGCACAGATACGCAGTATTTT. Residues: CASSGDSSSTDTQYF.

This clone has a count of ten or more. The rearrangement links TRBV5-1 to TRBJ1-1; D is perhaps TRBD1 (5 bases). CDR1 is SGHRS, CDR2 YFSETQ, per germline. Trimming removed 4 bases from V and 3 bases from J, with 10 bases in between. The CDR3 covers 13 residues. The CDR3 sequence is CASSKTEYTEAFF. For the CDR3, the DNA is TGCGCCAGCAGCAAGACAGAGTACACTGAAGCTTTCTTT. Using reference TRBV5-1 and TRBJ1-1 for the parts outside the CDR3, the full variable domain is KAGVTQTPRYLIKTRGQQVTLSCSPISGHRSVSWYQQTPGQGLQFLFEYFSETQRNKGNFPGRFSGRQFSNSRSEMNVSTLELGDSALYLCASSKTEYTEAFFGQGTRLTVV.

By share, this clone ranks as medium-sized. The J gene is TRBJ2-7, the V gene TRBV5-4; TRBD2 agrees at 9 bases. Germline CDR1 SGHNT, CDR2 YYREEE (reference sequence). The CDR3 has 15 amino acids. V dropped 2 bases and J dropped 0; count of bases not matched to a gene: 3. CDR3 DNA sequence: TGTGCCAGCAGCTTTTTAGCGGGGGACTCCTACGAGCAGTACTTC. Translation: CASSFLAGDSYEQYF.

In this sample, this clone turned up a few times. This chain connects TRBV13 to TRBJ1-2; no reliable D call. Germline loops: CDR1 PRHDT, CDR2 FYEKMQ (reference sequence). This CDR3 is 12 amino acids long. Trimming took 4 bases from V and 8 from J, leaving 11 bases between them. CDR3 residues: CASSSDVEGYTF. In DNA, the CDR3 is TGTGCCAGCAGCTCGGACGTGGAGGGCTACACCTTC. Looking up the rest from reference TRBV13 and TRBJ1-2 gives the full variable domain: AAGVIQSPRHLIKEKRETATLKCYPIPRHDTVYWYQQGPGQDPQFLISFYEKMQSDKGSIPDRFSAQQFSDYHSELNMSSLELGDSALYFCASSSDVEGYTFGSGTRLTVV.

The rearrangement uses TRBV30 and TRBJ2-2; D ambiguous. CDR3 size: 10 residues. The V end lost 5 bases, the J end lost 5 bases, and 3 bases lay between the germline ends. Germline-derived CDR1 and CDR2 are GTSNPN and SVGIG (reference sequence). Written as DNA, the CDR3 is TGTGCCTGGGCTACCGGGGAGCTGTTTTTT. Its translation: CAWATGELFF.

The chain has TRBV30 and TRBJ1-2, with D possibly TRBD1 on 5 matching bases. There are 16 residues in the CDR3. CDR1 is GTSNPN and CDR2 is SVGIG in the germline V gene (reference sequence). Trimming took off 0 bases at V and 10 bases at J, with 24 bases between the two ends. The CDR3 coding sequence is TGTGCCTGGAGTGTACTCGCCCTTGGGCTTCTGGGGGACTACACCTTC. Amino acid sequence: CAWSVLALGLLGDYTF.

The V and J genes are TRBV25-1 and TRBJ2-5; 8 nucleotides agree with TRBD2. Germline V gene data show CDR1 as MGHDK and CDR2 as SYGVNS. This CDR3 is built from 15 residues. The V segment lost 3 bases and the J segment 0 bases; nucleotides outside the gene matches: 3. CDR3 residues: CASSDQRGYQETQYF. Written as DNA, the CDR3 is TGTGCCAGCAGTGACCAGCGGGGGTACCAAGAGACCCAGTACTTC.

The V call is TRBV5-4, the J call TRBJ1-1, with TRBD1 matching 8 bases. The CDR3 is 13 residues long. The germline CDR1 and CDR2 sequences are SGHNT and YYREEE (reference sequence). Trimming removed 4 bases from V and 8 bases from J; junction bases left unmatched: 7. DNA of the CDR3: TGTGCCAGCAGCATTGGGACAGGTCGCGAAGCTTTCTTT. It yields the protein CASSIGTGREAFF. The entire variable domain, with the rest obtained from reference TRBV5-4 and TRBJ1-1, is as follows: ETGVTQSPTHLIKTRGQQVTLRCSSQSGHNTVSWYQQALGQGPQFIFQYYREEENGRGNFPPRFSGLQFPNYSSELNVNALELDDSALYLCASSIGTGREAFFGQGTRLTVV.

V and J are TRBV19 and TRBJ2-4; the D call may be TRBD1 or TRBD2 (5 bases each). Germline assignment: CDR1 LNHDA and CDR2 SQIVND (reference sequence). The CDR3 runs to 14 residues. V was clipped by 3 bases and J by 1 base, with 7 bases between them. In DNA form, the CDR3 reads TGTGCCAGTAGTATTTGGGGGGCCAAAAACATTCAGTACTTC. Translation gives CASSIWGAKNIQYF.

CDR3 nucleotide sequence: TGTGCCAGCGGACCAAAACAGGGAGCCGGGAACCACGCCTACGAGCAGTACTTC. It codes for CASGPKQGAGNHAYEQYF. The chain is built from TRBV27 and TRBJ2-7, with D possibly being TRBD1 (6 bases). The CDR3 sequence is 18 residues long. Per the germline V gene, CDR1 is MNHEY and CDR2 is SMNVEV (reference sequence). Trimming took off 8 bases at V and 2 bases at J, with 28 bases between the two ends.

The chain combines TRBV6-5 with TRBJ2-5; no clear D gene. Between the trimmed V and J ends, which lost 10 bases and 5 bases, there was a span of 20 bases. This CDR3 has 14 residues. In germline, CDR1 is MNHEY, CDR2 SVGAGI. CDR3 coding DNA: TGTGCCACCTTCCCCTCCATTTATAGTGAGACCCAGTACTTC. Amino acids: CATFPSIYSETQYF.

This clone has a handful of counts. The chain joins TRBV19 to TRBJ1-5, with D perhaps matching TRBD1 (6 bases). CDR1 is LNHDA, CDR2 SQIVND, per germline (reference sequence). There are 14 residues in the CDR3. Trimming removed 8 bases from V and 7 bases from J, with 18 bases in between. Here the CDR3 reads CASARRGEGQPQHF. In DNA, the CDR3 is TGTGCCAGTGCTAGGAGGGGGGAAGGGCAGCCCCAGCATTTT.

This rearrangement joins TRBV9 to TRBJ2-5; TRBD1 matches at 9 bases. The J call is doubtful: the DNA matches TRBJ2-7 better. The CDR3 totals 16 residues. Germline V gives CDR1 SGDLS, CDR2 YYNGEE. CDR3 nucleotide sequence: TGTGCCAGCAGCATTGGCGGGACAGGGATAACCTACGAGCAGTACTTC. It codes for CASSIGGTGITYEQYF.

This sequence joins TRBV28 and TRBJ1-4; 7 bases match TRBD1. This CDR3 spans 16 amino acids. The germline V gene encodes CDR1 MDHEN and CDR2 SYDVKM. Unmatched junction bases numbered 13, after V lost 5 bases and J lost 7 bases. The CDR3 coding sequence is TGTGCCAGCAGTCGCATTACAGGGGTGGGTGGTGAAAAACTGTTTTTT. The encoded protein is CASSRITGVGGEKLFF.

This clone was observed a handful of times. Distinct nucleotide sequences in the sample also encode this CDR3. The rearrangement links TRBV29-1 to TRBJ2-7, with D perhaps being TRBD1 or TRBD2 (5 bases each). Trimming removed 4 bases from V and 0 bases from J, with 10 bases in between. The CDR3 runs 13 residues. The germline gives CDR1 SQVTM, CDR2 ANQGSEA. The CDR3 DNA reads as TGCAGCGTTGGTGGGGGTAGCTCCTACGAGCAGTACTTC. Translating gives CSVGGGSSYEQYF.

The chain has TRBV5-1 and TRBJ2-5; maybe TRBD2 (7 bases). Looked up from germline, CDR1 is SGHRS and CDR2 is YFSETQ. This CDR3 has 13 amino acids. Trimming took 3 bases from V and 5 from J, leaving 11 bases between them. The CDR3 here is CASSSGGGETQYF. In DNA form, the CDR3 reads TGCGCCAGCAGCTCGGGGGGCGGTGAGACCCAGTACTTC. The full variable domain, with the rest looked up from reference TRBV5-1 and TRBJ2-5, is KAGVTQTPRYLIKTRGQQVTLSCSPISGHRSVSWYQQTPGQGLQFLFEYFSETQRNKGNFPGRFSGRQFSNSRSEMNVSTLELGDSALYLCASSSGGGETQYFGPGTRLLVL.

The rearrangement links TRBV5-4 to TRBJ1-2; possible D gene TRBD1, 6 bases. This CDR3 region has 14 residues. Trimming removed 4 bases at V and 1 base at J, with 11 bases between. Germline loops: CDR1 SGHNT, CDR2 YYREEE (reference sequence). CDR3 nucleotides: TGTGCCAGCAGCCCGACAGGCTTTAACTATGGCTACACCTTC. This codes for CASSPTGFNYGYTF.

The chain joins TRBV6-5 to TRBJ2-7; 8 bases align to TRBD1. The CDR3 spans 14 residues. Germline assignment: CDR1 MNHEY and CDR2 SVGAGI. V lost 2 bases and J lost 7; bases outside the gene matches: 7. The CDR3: CASSYTPGGEEQYF. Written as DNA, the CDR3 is TGTGCCAGCAGTTACACCCCAGGGGGCGAGGAGCAGTACTTC.

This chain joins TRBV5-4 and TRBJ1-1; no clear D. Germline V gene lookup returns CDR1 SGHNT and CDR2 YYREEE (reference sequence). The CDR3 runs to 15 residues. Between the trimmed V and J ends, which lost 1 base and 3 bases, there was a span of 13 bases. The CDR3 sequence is CASSLLGFRDTEAFF. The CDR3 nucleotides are TGTGCCAGCAGCTTGTTGGGGTTCAGAGACACTGAAGCTTTCTTT. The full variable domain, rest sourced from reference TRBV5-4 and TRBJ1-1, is ETGVTQSPTHLIKTRGQQVTLRCSSQSGHNTVSWYQQALGQGPQFIFQYYREEENGRGNFPPRFSGLQFPNYSSELNVNALELDDSALYLCASSLLGFRDTEAFFGQGTRLTVV.

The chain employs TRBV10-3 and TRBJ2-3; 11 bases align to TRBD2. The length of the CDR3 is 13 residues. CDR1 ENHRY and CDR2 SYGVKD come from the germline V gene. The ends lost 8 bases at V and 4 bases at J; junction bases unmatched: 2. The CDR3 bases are TGTGCCATCGCTAGCGGGGGGTCAGATACGCAGTATTTT. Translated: CAIASGGSDTQYF.

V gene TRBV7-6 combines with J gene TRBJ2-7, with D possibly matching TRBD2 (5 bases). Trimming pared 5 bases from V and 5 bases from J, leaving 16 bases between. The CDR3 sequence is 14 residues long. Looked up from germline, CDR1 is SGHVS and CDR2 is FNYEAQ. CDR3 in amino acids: CASSPSRGPHEQYF. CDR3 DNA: TGTGCCAGCAGCCCCTCCCGGGGTCCCCACGAGCAGTACTTC.

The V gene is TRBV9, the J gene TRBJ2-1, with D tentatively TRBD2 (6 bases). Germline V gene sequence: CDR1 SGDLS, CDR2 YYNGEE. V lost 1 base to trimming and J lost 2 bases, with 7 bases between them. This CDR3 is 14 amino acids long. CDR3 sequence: CASSVTSTYNEQFF. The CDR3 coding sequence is TGTGCCAGCAGCGTAACTAGCACCTACAATGAGCAGTTCTTC.

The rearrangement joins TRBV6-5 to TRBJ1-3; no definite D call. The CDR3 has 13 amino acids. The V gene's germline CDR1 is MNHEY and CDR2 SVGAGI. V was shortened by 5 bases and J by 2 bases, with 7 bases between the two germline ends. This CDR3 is CASSRHTGNTIYF. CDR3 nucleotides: TGTGCCAGCAGTAGACATACTGGAAACACCATATATTTT.